The entry that follows covers one TCR beta chain sequence. As originally analysed: By means of reference gene primer amplification, nucleated cell counts were estimated. Produced via immunoSEQ multiplex PCR; TCRdb's table is partial and in-frame only. The V and J calls and clone size are taken from that table; D and trimming were inferred from the DNA. The sample carries 220,000 or so clones, around four fifths recorded once. The V segment lost 5 bases and the J segment 5 bases; nucleotides outside the gene matches: 6. The CDR3 runs 15 residues. Germline CDR1 and CDR2: MNHEY and SVGAGI. The record originates from a study of blood T cell repertoires in COVID-19. Study overall: The analysed material was cDNA or gDNA that came from T cells, B-cell-depleted T cells, or PBMCs.

J is TRBJ1-6 and V is TRBV6-5; 7 positions agree with TRBD1. The sequence came from a woman in her sixties who had recovered from COVID-19. The sample comprised peripheral blood. CDR3 residues: CASSRLDRNNSPLHF. DNA of the CDR3: TGTGCCAGCAGTCGCTTGGACAGGAATAATTCACCCCTCCACTTT.